This TCR beta chain emerged from a study of cytomegalovirus exposure and HLA in healthy donors. Study background: A later analysis reported the approximately 120 validation repertoires used the same platform as the roughly 700 first-cohort repertoires.

V was shortened by 3 bases and J by 5 bases, with 13 bases between the two germline ends. The CDR3 length is 14 residues. Germline lookup yields CDR1 SGHVS and CDR2 FQNEAQ. Study-wide findings and caveats: Specificity for CMV antigens was confirmed in vitro for a few of the CMV-associated chains. Rare sequences made up most TCRs, while some public TCRs were found in many donors. Some TCR beta chains (around 180 of them) were listed as cytomegalovirus-associated.

Some clones are missing from TCRdb's copy, which holds only in-frame ones; the method was immunoSEQ multiplex PCR. The sample includes some 170,000 clones, 70% to 90% of them seen just once. This clone occurred a few times. The target antigen is unknown. This receptor was obtained from a young woman in good health and CMV-seronegative. The chain carries TRBV7-8 and TRBJ1-2, with a possible D match to TRBD1 (6 bases). Sequenced sample: PBMCs. CDR3 residues: CASSLGTGSYGYTF. The CDR3 coding sequence is TGTGCCAGCAGCTTGGGAACAGGGAGTTATGGCTACACCTTC.